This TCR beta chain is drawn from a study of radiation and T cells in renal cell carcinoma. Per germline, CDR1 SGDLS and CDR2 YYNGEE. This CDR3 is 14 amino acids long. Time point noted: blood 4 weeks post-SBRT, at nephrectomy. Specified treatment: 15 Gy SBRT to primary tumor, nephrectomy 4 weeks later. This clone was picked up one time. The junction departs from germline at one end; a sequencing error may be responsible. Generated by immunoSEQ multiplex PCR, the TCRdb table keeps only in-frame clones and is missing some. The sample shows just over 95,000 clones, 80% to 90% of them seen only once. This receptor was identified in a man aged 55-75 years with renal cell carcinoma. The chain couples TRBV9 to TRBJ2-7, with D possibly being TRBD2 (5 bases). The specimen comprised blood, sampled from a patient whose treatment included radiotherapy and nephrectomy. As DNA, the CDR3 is TGTGCCAGCGGCGTAGTCGGGGTTGGATACGAGCAGTACTTC. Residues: CASGVVGVGYEQYF.